The clone carrying this T cell receptor beta chain was recorded a few times. Antigen: not known. These data belong to a study of cytomegalovirus exposure and HLA in healthy donors. Whole-study context: Early on, a data release was issued that held roughly 84 million unique TCRs from HLA-typed donors. Study-level results: Upon later analysis, HLA-associated TCR beta chains proved more clonally expanded than other, equally common chains. Because they were indistinguishable, some V segments, including TRBV6-2 and TRBV6-3, were excluded.

The PCR employed 60 Vbeta primers together with 13 Jbeta primers. How the authors handled the data: A later analysis tallied some 84 million unique TCR beta chains, about 11 million of them shared. The assay was immunoSEQ multiplex PCR, and TCRdb's table has in-frame clones only and misses some. D and trimming come from the DNA, and the V and J calls and clone size come from that table. The sample contains 75,000 to 100,000 clones, approximately 70% of which appear only once. CDR1 SGHTA and CDR2 FQGNSA come from the germline V gene. Trimming removed 4 bases from V and 4 bases from J; junction bases left unmatched: 6. The CDR3 loop spans 16 amino acids.

Sequencing used PBMCs. The chain couples TRBV7-2 to TRBJ2-1; the match to TRBD2 covers 11 bases. This sequence originates from a middle-aged man in good health and CMV-seronegative. CDR3 nucleotides: TGTGCCAGCAGCTCGAGACTAGCGGGGCTTTACAATGAGCAGTTCTTC. It codes for CASSSRLAGLYNEQFF.